This T cell receptor beta chain derives from a study of T cells in tumors after PD-1 blockade. Study-level information: Prior checkpoint blockade, systemic immunosuppressant use, or anti-cancer therapy within 4 weeks excluded patients. Either cemiplimab 350 mg every 2 weeks or pembrolizumab 200 mg every 3 weeks was given. During anti-PD-1 treatment, some patients continued daily vismodegib 150 mg. Mean per blood sample: 113,528 templates (about 24,000-280,000), 36,536 unique clonotypes.

Produced via immunoSEQ multiplex PCR; TCRdb's table is partial and in-frame only. The sample has over 20,000 clones, around four fifths seen once; the top ten hold less than 15%. The CDR3 is 14 residues long. Trimming removed 3 bases from V and 2 bases from J; junction bases left unmatched: 4. Germline CDR1 reads LGHDT; CDR2 reads YNNKEL (reference sequence). The chain recombines TRBV3-1 (or the pseudogene TRBV3-2) with TRBJ2-7, with 7 bases matching TRBD2. The source is a human donor with basal cell carcinoma. This sample comprised PBMCs, obtained after anti-PD-1 treatment. The CDR3 here is CASSQGGGPYEQYF. CDR3 DNA: TGTGCCAGCAGCCAGGGCGGGGGACCCTACGAGCAGTACTTC.